The 5 T cell receptor beta chains below were found in one sample sequenced in a study of blood T cells in healthy people across ages. For the second PCR, which ran for about 6 to 11 cycles, a sample-barcoded 5' primer and a J-beta primer mix were used. TCRdb reprocessed the 5' RACE reads via MiXCR and lists one record per CDR3 protein. This sample has 700,000 to 800,000 distinct CDR3 sequences, with roughly 41% found just once. Source material: blood. These receptors all come from a woman aged 55-70 years in good health.

The rearrangement links TRBV10-3 to TRBJ1-1, with D hard to call. Germline values: CDR1 ENHRY, CDR2 SYGVKD. The CDR3 spans 12 residues. Deletions cut 10 bases from V and 3 bases from J, with 12 bases between. CDR3 sequence (DNA): TGTGCCACCTCGGACGGGGACACTGAAGCTTTCTTT. This codes for CATSDGDTEAFF.

V gene TRBV6-5 combines with J gene TRBJ1-1, with 8 bases matching TRBD1. J gave up 4 bases and V 3 bases, and 7 bases lay outside the gene matches. This CDR3 is 15 amino acids long. Germline CDR1 is MNHEY and CDR2 is SVGAGI. This CDR3 is CASSYHTGGVTEAFF. Here the CDR3 DNA reads TGTGCCAGCAGTTATCACACAGGGGGTGTCACTGAAGCTTTCTTT.

The rearrangement links TRBV7-3 to TRBJ2-7; weak D call: TRBD2 (7 bases). Per germline, CDR1 SGHTA and CDR2 FQGTGA. The ends were cut back, 1 base at V and 6 bases at J, with 10 bases in the middle. CDR3 length: 13 residues. The CDR3 DNA reads as TGTGCCAGCAGCTTAAAGGGGGGGTTCGAGCAGTACTTC. It yields the protein CASSLKGGFEQYF.

The V call is TRBV2, the J call TRBJ1-6; 8 bases align to TRBD1. V shed 3 bases, J shed 5 bases, and the junction held 3 bases outside the gene matches. The CDR3 covers 15 residues. CDR1 and CDR2 (germline): SNHLY, FYNNEI. The CDR3, as DNA: TGTGCCAGCAGTGACCAGGGGGCAGATAATTCACCCCTCCACTTT. Translated, it gives CASSDQGADNSPLHF.

This chain connects TRBV6-6 to TRBJ2-2, with 12 bases matching TRBD2. The CDR3 length is 15 residues. V lost 6 bases to trimming and J lost 6 bases; unmatched junction nucleotides: 5. The germline V gene encodes CDR1 MNHNY and CDR2 SVGAGI (reference sequence). CDR3 in DNA: TGTGCCAGCAGCCGTACTAGCGGGGGGTCCGGGGAGCTGTTTTTT. Amino acid sequence: CASSRTSGGSGELFF.